This T cell receptor beta chain stems from a study of CD8+CD57+ T cells in acquired aplastic anemia. The overall study: Mean DNA quantity obtained from sorted CD4+ and CD8+ cells was 3 to 4 ug.

This clonotype came up a few times. Its antigen remains unidentified. The junction does not match germline at one end; this may be a read error. TCR beta VDJ and CDR3 were profiled, and genomic DNA was the template. Using its own MiXCR run on the reads, TCRdb lists one record per CDR3 protein. Found here are some 240,000 distinct CDR3 sequences, 34% of them singletons; the top ten hold 0.95% to 1.2%. The CDR3 is made up of 12 amino acids. The germline gives CDR1 SSHAT, CDR2 FNYEAQ (reference sequence). Findings and caveats of the study: Patients did not significantly differ from controls in CD8+ Simpson's diversity.

The V and J genes are TRBV7-7 and TRBJ2-5; weak D call: TRBD2 (7 bases). This TCR was recovered from a human donor in good health, serving as a control. Input material: sorted CD4+, CD8+, or CD8+CD57+ T cells (not recorded which) from PBMCs. The chain's CDR3 is CAVLGGAETRYF. CDR3 coding DNA: TGTGCCGTTCTTGGGGGGGCGGAGACCCGGTACTTC.